One and the same sample provided the 3 T cell receptor beta chains below, sequenced in a study of OX40 agonist ivuxolimab in advanced cancers. Assay: immunoSEQ multiplex PCR; the TCRdb copy retains only in-frame clones and omits some. The sample contains some 59,000 clones, around 80% of which appear only once. The sample consisted of CD4+ or CD8+ T cells sorted from blood, taken in a trial of the OX40 agonist ivuxolimab. The receptor source for this set is an adult with an advanced solid tumor such as melanoma, head and neck, liver or kidney cancer.

The chain couples TRBV10-3 to TRBJ2-3; 10 nucleotides agree with TRBD2. Germline V gene lookup returns CDR1 ENHRY and CDR2 SYGVKD. The CDR3 spans 15 residues. Trimming at V came to 4 bases and at J to 8 bases, leaving 9 bases not matched to a gene. CDR3 in DNA: TGTGCCATCAGTGGGACTAGCGGCGGGTCAGGTACGCAGTATTTT. Translating gives CAISGTSGGSGTQYF.

The chain couples TRBV6-6 to TRBJ2-3; TRBD2 aligns across 14 bases. The ends lost 6 bases at V and 5 bases at J; junction bases unmatched: 4. The CDR3 contains 15 residues. Germline V gene lookup returns CDR1 MNHNY and CDR2 SVGAGI (reference sequence). The CDR3 protein is CASSPGTSGGDTQYF. For the CDR3, the DNA is TGTGCCAGCAGCCCTGGGACTAGCGGGGGAGATACGCAGTATTTT.

The V gene is TRBV7-9, the J gene TRBJ2-5, with 9 bases matching TRBD2. CDR1 is SEHNR, CDR2 FQNEAQ, per germline (reference sequence). V gave up 5 bases and J gave up 1 base; unmatched junction bases: 5. CDR3 length: 15 amino acids. The CDR3 coding sequence is TGTGCCAGCAGCGCTGCGGGAGGGGTCCAAGAGACCCAGTACTTC. Encoded protein: CASSAAGGVQETQYF.